Detailed here is one T cell receptor (beta chain). Its target is not known. The sequence runs out 3 residues before the end of the CDR3; the remainder is reconstructed from the germline J gene. The source of the sample is a study of T cells in women clearing cervical HPV infection. Study conclusions and caveats: Effector/memory and HPV-specific T cells were not isolated, and association timing is unknown. Cases carried less TRBV6-7 than controls: about 0.1% versus 0.15%.

Produced via immunoSEQ multiplex PCR; TCRdb's table is partial and in-frame only. In total, the table holds fewer than 20,000 clones. The CDR3 is made up of 17 amino acids. Trimming shortened V by 3 bases and J by 0 bases, and 15 bases separated the two germline ends. Germline V lookup: CDR1 KGHSH, CDR2 LQKENI. This chain joins TRBV18 and TRBJ1-5; D is perhaps TRBD1 (6 bases). The sample taken for sequencing was blood buffy coat. This TCR derives from a woman aged 18 to 75 with a cervical HPV16 infection that either progressed to CIN3+ or cleared (not recorded which). The CDR3 DNA, read in part, is TGTGCCAGCTCACCTGGACAGAAGATTAATAGCAATCAGCCC. As protein: CASSPGQKINSNQP. The entire CDR3 reads CASSPGQKINSNQPQHF.